This T cell receptor beta chain was captured in a study of blood T cell repertoires in COVID-19. Study context: The United States, Italy and Spain supplied acute and convalescent COVID-19 samples. From T cells, B-cell-depleted T cells, or PBMCs came the material, which was cDNA or gDNA.

In the study's own analysis: From reference gene primer amplification, estimates of nucleated cell counts were derived. Generated by immunoSEQ multiplex PCR, the TCRdb table keeps only in-frame clones and is missing some. The DNA was the basis for D and trimming; V, J and clone size are from that table. The table lists about 220,000 clones, 84% of them singletons. The CDR3 loop spans 14 amino acids. Germline V lookup: CDR1 MNHNY, CDR2 SVGAGI (reference sequence). J was trimmed by 7 bases and V by 6 bases; bases with no gene match: 8. The chain links TRBV6-6 to TRBJ1-5, with 8 bases fitting TRBD1. This clonotype originated in a woman aged 55-75 years who had recovered from COVID-19. Sequences were obtained from peripheral blood. The CDR3 sequence: CASSYGQGTQPQHF. CDR3 DNA sequence: TGTGCCAGCAGCTACGGACAGGGAACGCAGCCCCAGCATTTT.